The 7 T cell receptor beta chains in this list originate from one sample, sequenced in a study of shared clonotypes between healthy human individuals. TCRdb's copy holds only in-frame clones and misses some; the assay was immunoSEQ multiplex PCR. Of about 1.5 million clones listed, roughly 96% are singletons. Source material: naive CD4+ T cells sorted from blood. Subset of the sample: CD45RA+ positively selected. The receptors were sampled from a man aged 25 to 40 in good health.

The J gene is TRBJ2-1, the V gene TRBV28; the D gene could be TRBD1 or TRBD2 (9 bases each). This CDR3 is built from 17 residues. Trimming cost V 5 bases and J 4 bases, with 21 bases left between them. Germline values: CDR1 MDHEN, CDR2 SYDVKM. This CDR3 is CASSLDRGSGRYNEQFF. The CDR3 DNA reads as TGTGCCAGCAGTCTGGACAGGGGTAGCGGGAGATACAATGAGCAGTTCTTC.

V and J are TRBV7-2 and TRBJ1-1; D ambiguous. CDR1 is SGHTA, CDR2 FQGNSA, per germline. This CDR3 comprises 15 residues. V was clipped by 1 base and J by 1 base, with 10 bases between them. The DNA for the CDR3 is TGTGCCAGCAGCTTAGTGGCGGCAGGGAACACTGAAGCTTTCTTT. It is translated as CASSLVAAGNTEAFF.

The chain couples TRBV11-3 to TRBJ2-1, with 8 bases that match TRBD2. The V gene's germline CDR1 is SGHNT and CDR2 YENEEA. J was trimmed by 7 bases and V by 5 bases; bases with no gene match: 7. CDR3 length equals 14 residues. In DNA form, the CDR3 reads TGTGCCAGCAGCCCCCGGGAGGGGTCTAATGAGCAGTTCTTC. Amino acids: CASSPREGSNEQFF.

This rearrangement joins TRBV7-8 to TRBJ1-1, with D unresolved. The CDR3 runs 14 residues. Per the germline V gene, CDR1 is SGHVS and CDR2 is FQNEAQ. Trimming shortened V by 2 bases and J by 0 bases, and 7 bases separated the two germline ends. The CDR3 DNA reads TGTGCCAGCAGCTTAAGAGGGATGAACACTGAAGCTTTCTTT. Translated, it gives CASSLRGMNTEAFF.

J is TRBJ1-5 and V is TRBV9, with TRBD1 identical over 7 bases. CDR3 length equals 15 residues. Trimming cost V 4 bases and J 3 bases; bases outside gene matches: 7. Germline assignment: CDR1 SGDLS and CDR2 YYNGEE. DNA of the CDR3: TGTGCCAGCAGCCCTCACAGGGGCGACAATCAGCCCCAGCATTTT. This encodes CASSPHRGDNQPQHF.

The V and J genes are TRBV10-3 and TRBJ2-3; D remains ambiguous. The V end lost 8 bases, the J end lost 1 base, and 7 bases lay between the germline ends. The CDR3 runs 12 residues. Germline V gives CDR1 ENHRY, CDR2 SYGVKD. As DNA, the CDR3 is TGTGCCATCGACTTTGGCACAGATACGCAGTATTTT. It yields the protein CAIDFGTDTQYF.

CDR3 region: CASSPEGHPTTYGYTF. CDR3 nucleotides: TGTGCCAGCTCACCAGAAGGGCATCCGACCACTTATGGCTACACCTTC. This chain uses TRBV18 with TRBJ1-2; D remains ambiguous. Germline V gene sequence: CDR1 KGHSH, CDR2 LQKENI. V dropped 2 bases and J dropped 5 bases, with 18 bases sitting between them. The CDR3 has 16 amino acids.